Listed below are T cell receptor beta chains from one sample, sequenced in a study of CD8 T cells in ankylosing spondylitis. From the 5' RACE reads, TCRdb called clonotypes with MiXCR, one entry per CDR3 protein. The sample yields 130,000 or so distinct CDR3 sequences, roughly 7.3% seen once. Sequencing used blood, either unsorted or a sorted T cell fraction (not recorded which). These TCRs come from a male donor with ankylosing spondylitis or in good health (not recorded which). The CDR3 runs from the conserved cysteine through the conserved F or W. The D gene is left open where the match is weak. The listing skips clone size in some rows; elsewhere it reads once, few, many or a size class.

d_gene	v_gene	j_gene	abundance	len	CDR3aa	CDR3nt
NA	TRBV7-9	TRBJ1-3	many	16	CASSARGRGGGNTIYF	TGTGCCAGCAGCGCCCGGGGGAGGGGAGGTGGAAACACCATATATTTT
TRBD2	TRBV20-1	TRBJ2-5	many	22	CSAREISSGIPAIGAAQKTQYF	TGCAGTGCTAGAGAGATATCAAGCGGGATACCAGCCATTGGGGCAGCGCAAAAGACCCAGTACTTC
NA	TRBV4-1	TRBJ1-5	few	14	CASSQAQGRQPQHF	TGCGCCAGCAGCCAAGCGCAGGGTAGGCAGCCCCAGCATTTT
NA	TRBV9	TRBJ1-6	many	14	CASSETGMNSPLHF	TGTGCCAGCAGCGAAACAGGGATGAATTCACCCCTCCACTTT
TRBD2	TRBV6-5	TRBJ2-5	many	18	CASSYSRLAVGGVETQYF	TGTGCCAGCAGTTACTCTAGGCTAGCGGTCGGAGGGGTGGAGACCCAGTACTTC
NA	TRBV4-1	TRBJ1-1	many	14	CASSPPTLNTEAFF	TGCGCCAGCAGCCCCCCCACATTGAACACTGAAGCTTTCTTT
TRBD2	TRBV7-2	TRBJ2-3	many	17	CASSLAGAGGPTDTQYF	TGTGCCAGCAGCTTAGCGGGGGCGGGGGGGCCCACAGATACGCAGTATTTT
NA	TRBV18	TRBJ2-5	many	13	CASSPREQETQYF	TGTGCCAGCTCACCACGGGAGCAAGAGACCCAGTACTTC
TRBD2	TRBV29-1	TRBJ2-1	many	11	CSVVTGGSKFF	TGCAGCGTTGTGACGGGAGGTTCTAAGTTCTTC
NA	TRBV9	TRBJ1-6	many	13	CASSGDTKSPLHF	TGTGCCAGCAGCGGAGACACAAAATCACCCCTCCACTTT
NA	TRBV20-1	TRBJ1-2	many	15	CSALPQRTASYGYTF	TGCAGTGCTCTCCCGCAAAGGACAGCTTCCTATGGCTACACCTTC
TRBD2	TRBV4-1	TRBJ2-7	many	17	CASSLILAGDYTHEQYF	TGCGCCAGCAGCCTCATTTTAGCGGGAGATTATACTCACGAGCAGTACTTC
NA	TRBV20-1	TRBJ1-5	many	14	CSAREGSSNQPQHF	TGCAGTGCTAGGGAGGGGTCAAGCAATCAGCCCCAGCATTTT
TRBD1	TRBV20-1	TRBJ1-5	many	14	CSAVAYRGGQPQHF	TGCAGTGCCGTAGCCTACAGGGGTGGTCAGCCCCAGCATTTT
NA	TRBV20-1	TRBJ2-2	many	14	CSARNAAGTGELFF	TGCAGTGCTAGAAATGCGGCGGGCACCGGGGAGCTGTTTTTT
NA	TRBV5-1	TRBJ2-4	NA	14	CASSLAEGLSTQYF	TGCGCCAGCAGCTTGGCCGAGGGACTTAGCACTCAGTACTTC
TRBD2	TRBV28	TRBJ2-7	many	14	CASSGDLAAYEQYF	TGTGCCAGCAGTGGGGATCTAGCGGCCTACGAGCAGTACTTC
NA	TRBV9	TRBJ2-7	many	15	CASSPSWADPYEQYF	TGTGCCAGCAGCCCCTCTTGGGCGGACCCCTACGAGCAGTACTTC
NA	TRBV2	TRBJ1-1	many	15	CASSVRWEPGTEAFF	TGTGCCAGCAGTGTCCGGTGGGAGCCGGGCACTGAAGCTTTCTTT
TRBD2	TRBV10-3	TRBJ2-3	many	20	CAISPPTDLKTSGSADTQYF	TGTGCCATCAGTCCCCCTACAGATTTGAAGACTAGCGGGAGCGCAGATACGCAGTATTTT
TRBD2	TRBV20-1	TRBJ2-1	many	15	CSAGLAGMTYNEQFF	TGCAGTGCTGGACTAGCGGGAATGACCTACAATGAGCAGTTCTTC
NA	TRBV5-1	TRBJ1-2	many	14	CASSPRTDNYGYTF	TGCGCCAGCAGCCCTCGGACAGATAACTATGGCTACACCTTC
NA	TRBV5-4	TRBJ1-5	many	15	CASSSGTDLNQPQHF	TGTGCCAGCAGCTCCGGCACCGACCTCAATCAGCCCCAGCATTTT
NA	TRBV12-3/TRBV12-4	TRBJ2-3	many	14	CASSLKGLIKAQYF	TGTGCCAGCAGTTTAAAAGGGTTGATTAAGGCGCAGTATTTT
NA	TRBV4-1	TRBJ1-2	many	13	CASSQDKNYGYTF	TGCGCCAGCAGCCAAGATAAAAACTATGGCTACACCTTC
TRBD2	TRBV7-2	TRBJ2-2	many	16	CASSLTSGGYTGELFF	TGTGCCAGCAGCTTGACTAGCGGGGGGTACACCGGGGAGCTGTTTTTT
TRBD2	TRBV4-1	TRBJ2-3	many	16	CASSQESGGAADTQYF	TGCGCCAGCAGCCAAGAGAGCGGGGGGGCGGCAGATACGCAGTATTTT
NA	TRBV5-6	TRBJ2-5	many	13	CASSSLRRETQYF	TGTGCCAGCAGCTCATTACGCCGGGAGACCCAGTACTTC
TRBD1	TRBV12-3/TRBV12-4	TRBJ1-2	many	14	CASSSTGLNYGYTF	TGTGCCAGCAGTTCGACAGGGTTGAACTATGGCTACACCTTC
NA	TRBV12-3/TRBV12-4	TRBJ2-5	many	13	CASSTGIGETQYF	TGTGCCAGCAGTACAGGTATCGGAGAGACCCAGTACTTC
NA	TRBV29-1	TRBJ2-3	many	17	CSVDGAGRVGSTDTQYF	TGCAGCGTTGATGGCGCTGGGCGCGTTGGGTCCACAGATACGCAGTATTTT
NA	TRBV12-3/TRBV12-4	TRBJ2-5	few	13	CASSPDGPYGQYF	TGTGCCAGCAGCCCAGACGGGCCGTACGGCCAGTACTTC
NA	TRBV5-1	TRBJ1-4	many	16	CASSLFGRQTNEKLFF	TGCGCCAGCAGCTTGTTCGGCCGGCAGACTAATGAAAAACTGTTTTTT
TRBD1	TRBV29-1	TRBJ2-2	NA	13	CSVVRGPSGELFF	TGCAGCGTTGTTAGGGGGCCCTCCGGGGAGCTGTTTTTT
NA	TRBV5-1	TRBJ2-3	many	14	CASSLAPLPDTQYF	TGCGCCAGCAGCTTGGCCCCCTTACCAGATACGCAGTATTTT
TRBD2	TRBV20-1	TRBJ2-1	NA	19	CSAQGPGWIAGKNYNEQFF	TGCAGTGCCCAGGGGCCGGGCTGGATAGCGGGGAAGAACTACAATGAGCAGTTCTTC
NA	TRBV5-1	TRBJ2-7	many	14	CASRSGGTSYEQYF	TGCGCCAGCAGAAGTGGGGGGACAAGCTACGAGCAGTACTTC
TRBD2	TRBV20-1	TRBJ2-1	many	16	CSASHFQRGDYNEQFF	TGCAGTGCTAGCCACTTCCAGCGGGGGGACTACAATGAGCAGTTCTTC
TRBD2	TRBV20-1	TRBJ2-3	many	14	CSASASGRVDTQYF	TGCAGTGCTAGTGCTAGCGGGAGAGTGGATACGCAGTATTTT
NA	TRBV3-1	TRBJ2-7	NA	16	CASSQGTQGLGYEQYF	TGTGCCAGCAGCCAAGGGACTCAGGGGCTAGGCTACGAGCAGTACTTC
TRBD2	TRBV6-1	TRBJ2-3	many	14	CASSLLGGPDTQYF	TGTGCCAGCAGCCTGTTGGGAGGGCCAGATACGCAGTATTTT
TRBD2	TRBV20-1	TRBJ2-1	many	16	CSARVSLAGWYNEQFF	TGCAGTGCTAGAGTAAGTCTAGCGGGATGGTACAATGAGCAGTTCTTC
NA	TRBV6-2/TRBV6-3	TRBJ2-1	NA	13	CASSLLRNNEQFF	TGTGCCAGCAGCCTACTTAGAAACAATGAGCAGTTCTTC
TRBD2	TRBV11-1	TRBJ2-3	many	17	CASSLGPSGSYTDTQYF	TGTGCCAGCAGCTTAGGTCCTAGCGGGAGTTACACAGATACGCAGTATTTT
NA	TRBV27	TRBJ2-7	many	13	CASSYYTGYEQYF	TGTGCCAGCAGTTATTATACAGGGTACGAGCAGTACTTC
TRBD2	TRBV3-1	TRBJ2-3	many	17	CASSQDWGGRSADTQYF	TGTGCCAGCAGCCAAGACTGGGGGGGTCGGTCCGCAGATACGCAGTATTTT
TRBD1	TRBV7-8	TRBJ2-4	many	20	CASSLRLDREGRRAKNIQYF	TGTGCCAGCAGCTTACGTTTGGACAGGGAAGGGCGGAGAGCCAAAAACATTCAGTACTTC
NA	TRBV7-9	TRBJ2-1	many	16	CASSIRPQRPDNEQFF	TGTGCCAGCAGCATCCGCCCACAACGCCCTGACAATGAGCAGTTCTTC
TRBD2	TRBV5-1	TRBJ2-1	many	16	CASSLAGRVRLGEQFF	TGCGCCAGCAGCTTGGCCGGGAGGGTCAGGCTTGGTGAGCAGTTCTTC
NA	TRBV19	TRBJ2-1	many	13	CASSTFYQGEQFF	TGTGCCAGTAGTACATTCTATCAGGGTGAGCAGTTCTTC
NA	TRBV5-5	TRBJ2-3	many	18	CASSLRLERALGLDTQYF	TGTGCCAGCAGCTTGCGGCTGGAGCGGGCCCTGGGGTTGGATACGCAGTATTTT
TRBD2	TRBV20-1	TRBJ2-3	many	18	CSAREALGLAGGTDTQYF	TGCAGTGCTAGAGAGGCCCTAGGACTAGCGGGGGGCACAGATACGCAGTATTTT